This TCR beta chain derives from a study of patients and donors after allogeneic stem cell transplantation. Germline loops: CDR1 SGHRS, CDR2 YFSETQ. The CDR3 contains 14 residues. The V end was cut by 10 bases, the J end by 2 bases, with 15 bases between. TCRdb used MiXCR to reprocess the RT-PCR reads, holding one entry per CDR3 protein. The repertoire holds roughly 940,000 distinct CDR3 sequences, with over 15% as singletons. This clonotype was picked up a small number of times. The sequence came from a human donor who was either an allogeneic HSCT recipient or a stem cell or donor lymphocyte infusion donor (not recorded which). It is not recorded whose cells these are; they may come from a transplant donor. The chain is built from TRBV5-1 and TRBJ2-2; D uncertain. Material: blood, either unsorted or a sorted T cell fraction (not recorded which). CDR3 DNA: TGCGCCGGAAAGAGTGGGCTCAACACCGGGGAGCTGTTTTTT. Translating gives CAGKSGLNTGELFF.